The source of this T cell receptor beta chain is a study of response to subunit inactivated influenza vaccine (dated by TCRdb to 2016 to 2019). For the wider study: To follow how T cells responded to a trivalent subunit inactivated influenza vaccine, the researchers relied on deep quantitative profiling of the T cell receptor repertoire.

This clonotype was observed a handful of times. No antigen is known for it. No per-base quality is available; no much larger clone lies one base away. Library prep was done by RT-PCR. Sequencing was performed on an Illumina HiSeq 2500. TCRdb reprocessing: public reads trimmed at Q25 with fastp, clones called with MiXCR, in-frame beta chains kept. Entries are consolidated by CDR3 protein sequence, retaining the most common genes and DNA. Within this sample are fewer than 700,000 distinct CDR3 sequences, with 10% to 15% of them counted one time only. The ten largest clonotypes hold about an eighth of the sample. The cysteine opens and the phenylalanine closes a CDR3 of 17 amino acids. Kept here is only the CDR3 DNA, which spans 51 bases and is read in frame from base 1. V is pruned by 4 bases and J by 8 bases, leaving 9 bases of the junction without a gene match. CDR1 and CDR2 (LGHDT, YNNKEL) derive from the germline V gene (reference sequence).

What the work shows at the level of the full study, not this receptor alone: The authors suggested that each seasonal influenza vaccination may recruit only a limited number of new T cells.

The time point label, as the study defines it: 45 days after influenza vaccine administration. The TCR was taken from a man aged 45 to 65 who received an inactivated influenza vaccine. Donor details come from another sample of the same person, matched by shared clones. The rearrangement joined TRBV3-1 to TRBJ2-1; 15 bases in the junction line up with TRBD2. Material: PBMCs from blood, obtained roughly 46 days after vaccination. The nucleotide sequence is given as TGTGCCAGCAGCCTAAACTTATGGACTAGCGGGAGGGATGAGCAGTTCTTC. This encodes CASSLNLWTSGRDEQFF.